This entry lists 2 T cell receptor beta chains sequenced from one sample in a study of early T cells in non-severe SARS-CoV-2 infection. TCRdb called the 5' RACE reads again in MiXCR, with one record for every CDR3 protein. Seen here are some 80,000 distinct CDR3 sequences, approximately 14% observed once, and the top ten hold about 1.5%. The sequenced sample consisted of whole blood. The receptors shown here come from an adult who was a healthcare worker with PCR-confirmed SARS-CoV-2 infection or an uninfected control (not recorded which).

This clonotype occurred many times. The chain employs TRBV12-3 or TRBV12-4 and TRBJ1-1; a possible D gene is TRBD1 (6 bases). The length of the CDR3 is 15 residues. V shed 4 bases and J shed 4 bases, with 16 bases lying between them. The CDR3 nucleotides read TGTGCCAGCAGTTCCGGGACAACCGGGGGCACTGAAGCTTTCTTT. It is translated as CASSSGTTGGTEAFF.

The chain carries TRBV20-1 and TRBJ1-2; TRBD1 aligns across 7 bases. Germline V gene sequence: CDR1 DFQATT, CDR2 SNEGSKA (reference sequence). Losses at the gene ends were 6 bases for V and 6 bases for J; bases not matched to a gene: 4. The CDR3 contains 11 residues. The CDR3 is CSAGDSNGYTF. The DNA for the CDR3 is TGCAGTGCAGGGGACAGCAATGGCTACACCTTC.